This T cell receptor beta chain was captured in a study of naive and memory T cell subsets. Findings and caveats of the study: In CD4 and CD8 cells, diversity dropped from naive through EMRA.

This CDR3 contains 14 residues. Germline V gene lookup returns CDR1 KGHSH and CDR2 LQKENI. V lost 2 bases, J lost 1 base, and 9 bases lay in between. A few counts support this clonotype. No antigen is known for it. The beta constant-region primer was an equimolar mix of two oligonucleotides covering TRBC1 and TRBC2. Ligation attached a single-stranded oligonucleotide with a 12-nucleotide UMI and the SP2 primer to the cDNA 3' end. The ligated cDNA underwent four PCR rounds using SP2 and nested alpha and beta constant-region primers. TCRdb processed the UMI-ligation and nested PCR reads anew with MiXCR; each CDR3 protein has one entry. The table lists approximately 85,000 distinct CDR3 sequences, 7% to 8% of them singletons, with around 1.5% in the top ten.

This TCR derives from a human donor in good health. This chain connects TRBV18 to TRBJ2-7; no firm D call. The sample comprised central memory CD4+ T cells from blood. The CDR3 coding sequence is TGTGCCAGCTCACCAGGGTTGGAGTCCTACGAGCAGTACTTC. It codes for CASSPGLESYEQYF.